The 26 T cell receptor beta chains reported below all come from one sample, sequenced in a study of OX40 agonist ivuxolimab in advanced cancers. The repertoire was sequenced with immunoSEQ multiplex PCR; TCRdb's copy has only in-frame clones and lacks some. The sample lists roughly 41,000 clones; around 87% were seen once. The sample in question was CD4+ or CD8+ T cells sorted from blood, obtained in a trial of the OX40 agonist ivuxolimab. The origin of the receptors is an adult with an advanced solid tumor such as melanoma, head and neck, liver or kidney cancer.

V usage is TRBV6-5 and J usage is TRBJ1-6, with D unclear. The CDR3 runs to 12 residues. Deletions cut 5 bases from V and 2 bases from J, with 1 base between. From germline, CDR1 is MNHEY and CDR2 SVGAGI. The CDR3 loop is CASSPYNSPLHF. CDR3 nucleotide sequence: TGTGCCAGCAGTCCCTATAATTCACCCCTCCACTTT.

The gene calls are TRBV2 and TRBJ1-2; TRBD1 might be the D (6 bases). Germline assignment: CDR1 SNHLY and CDR2 FYNNEI. Trimming removed 4 bases from V and 10 bases from J, with 19 bases in between. This CDR3 region has 14 residues. The CDR3 DNA reads TGTGCCAGCAGTGTCGGTGGGGGGCCGAAGACCTACACCTTC. Its protein is CASSVGGGPKTYTF.

V and J are TRBV10-3 and TRBJ1-2; D call uncertain. CDR1 and CDR2 (germline): ENHRY, SYGVKD. CDR3 size: 13 residues. V lost 0 bases to trimming and J lost 3 bases, with 5 bases between them. The chain's CDR3 is CAISESTYYGYTF. The CDR3 DNA is TGTGCCATCAGTGAGTCTACCTACTATGGCTACACCTTC.

The chain couples TRBV7-8 to TRBJ2-3, with a tentative D call TRBD2 (6 bases). Trimming left V 1 base short and J 0 bases short, with 11 bases between. Germline V gene data show CDR1 as SGHVS and CDR2 as FQNEAQ. This CDR3 has 16 residues. The CDR3 bases are TGTGCCAGCAGCTTAGGGACTATCTCGAGCACAGATACGCAGTATTTT. Residues: CASSLGTISSTDTQYF.

About this clone itself: A read error may produce the germline difference seen at one junction end. V gene TRBV19 combines with J gene TRBJ1-4; D might be TRBD1 (6 bases). The CDR3 contains 15 residues. Germline V lookup: CDR1 LNHDA, CDR2 SQIVND (reference sequence). CDR3 region: CASSLDRTRARKLFF. Written as DNA, the CDR3 is TGTGCCAGTAGTCTAGACAGGACGCGGGCTCGAAAACTGTTTTTT.

As to this clone: The junction departs from germline at one end; a sequencing error may be responsible. The rearrangement links TRBV7-2 to TRBJ1-6, with a possible D match to TRBD1 (5 bases). The CDR3 spans 14 residues. The germline V gene encodes CDR1 SGHTA and CDR2 FQGNSA. This chain's CDR3 is CACSFWAGNSPLHF. For the CDR3, the DNA is TGTGCCTGCAGCTTTTGGGCAGGGAATTCACCCCTCCACTTT.

The chain uses TRBV5-1 and TRBJ2-1, with no clear D. There are 15 residues in the CDR3. CDR1 and CDR2 from the germline V gene are SGHRS and YFSETQ. V was shortened by 5 bases and J by 4 bases, with 16 bases between the two germline ends. The DNA of the CDR3 is TGCGCCAGCAGTTTAGAGCCCCCCAGGTACAATGAGCAGTTCTTC. It encodes CASSLEPPRYNEQFF.

There are a few counts of this clone. The V gene is TRBV7-3, the J gene TRBJ1-6, with D possibly matching TRBD1 (5 bases). The CDR3 has 13 amino acids. The V end was cut by 2 bases, the J end by 6 bases, with 5 bases between. The V gene's germline CDR1 is SGHTA and CDR2 FQGTGA. DNA for the CDR3: TGTGCCAGCAGCTTAGGGGGTAATTCACCCCTCCACTTT. Residues: CASSLGGNSPLHF.

This chain connects TRBV5-6 to TRBJ2-7; a weak D match, TRBD1 (6 bases). The V gene lost 5 bases and the J gene lost 0 bases, with 9 bases spanning the gap. There are 13 residues in the CDR3. The V gene's germline CDR1 is SGHDT and CDR2 YYEEEE. CDR3: CASSRTVSYEQYF. The CDR3 region has the DNA TGTGCCAGCAGTCGGACAGTCTCCTACGAGCAGTACTTC.

The V and J genes are TRBV6-6 and TRBJ2-7; 8 positions agree with TRBD1. Germline CDR1 MNHNY, CDR2 SVGAGI (reference sequence). The V segment lost 6 bases and the J segment 7 bases; nucleotides outside the gene matches: 11. The CDR3 covers 14 residues. CDR3: CASSPGTGEREQYF. The DNA of the CDR3 is TGTGCCAGCAGCCCCGGGACAGGAGAGAGAGAGCAGTACTTC.

The chain joins TRBV4-2 to TRBJ1-4; 12 bases agree with TRBD1. CDR3 length equals 17 residues. The trim removed 0 bases at V and 8 bases at J, leaving 7 bases unmatched. The germline V gene has CDR1 LGHNA and CDR2 YNFKEQ. The CDR3 DNA sequence: TGTGCCAGCAGCCAAGAACCCCCGGGACAGGGGGCGGAAAAACTGTTTTTT. It codes for CASSQEPPGQGAEKLFF.

This chain links TRBV6-6 with TRBJ1-2, with TRBD1 as a possible D gene (6 bases). V was shortened by 5 bases and J by 5 bases, with 12 bases between the two germline ends. Germline CDR1 MNHNY, CDR2 SVGAGI (reference sequence). CDR3 length: 13 amino acids. DNA of the CDR3: TGTGCCAGCAGTCAGACAGGCCATTATGGCTACACCTTC. Translation gives CASSQTGHYGYTF.

This chain links TRBV4-2 with TRBJ2-5; 13 bases are shared with TRBD2. Germline lookup yields CDR1 LGHNA and CDR2 YNFKEQ. Germline trimming cut 1 base from V and 5 bases from J; bases unmatched to any gene: 4. The CDR3 consists of 16 residues. The CDR3 protein is CASSQAALAGGETQYF. The CDR3 DNA reads TGTGCCAGCAGCCAAGCCGCACTAGCGGGGGGGGAGACCCAGTACTTC.

CDR3 region: CASSVGGTDGYTF. CDR3 coding DNA: TGCGCCAGCAGTGTGGGGGGAACGGATGGCTACACCTTC. The rearrangement joins TRBV5-1 to TRBJ1-2, with a tentative D call TRBD1 (5 bases). The CDR3 is 13 residues long. Germline CDR1 and CDR2: SGHRS and YFSETQ. Trimming stripped 5 bases from V and 6 bases from J, with 14 bases between.

This rearrangement joins TRBV27 to TRBJ1-2; the D gene is possibly TRBD1 (5 bases). The CDR3 totals 15 residues. Trimming took 0 bases from V and 8 from J, leaving 16 bases between them. The germline V gene has CDR1 MNHEY and CDR2 SMNVEV (reference sequence). The CDR3 loop reads CASSLSGAGGGGYTF. CDR3 DNA: TGTGCCAGCAGTTTATCCGGAGCCGGGGGAGGGGGCTACACCTTC.

This clone was seen only a few times. J is TRBJ2-7 and V is TRBV9; weak D call: TRBD1 (6 bases). There are 13 residues in the CDR3. Trimming took off 5 bases at V and 5 bases at J, with 14 bases between the two ends. CDR1 and CDR2 from the germline V gene are SGDLS and YYNGEE. Here the CDR3 DNA reads TGTGCCAGCAGTCCAAGGGGGTCTAACGAGCAGTACTTC. It codes for CASSPRGSNEQYF.

This chain links TRBV5-1 with TRBJ2-7, with D possibly matching TRBD1 (5 bases). With 4 bases removed from V and 3 bases from J, the gap between germline ends came to 8 bases. The CDR3 totals 12 residues. Germline V gene lookup returns CDR1 SGHRS and CDR2 YFSETQ. The CDR3, as DNA: TGCGCCAGCAGCATCGACAGCTACGAGCAGTACTTC. Its protein product is CASSIDSYEQYF.

V usage is TRBV2 and J usage is TRBJ1-1; the D is unclear. The V and J ends lost 4 bases and 3 bases respectively, with 9 bases between them. This CDR3 comprises 13 residues. Germline V CDR1 and CDR2: SNHLY, FYNNEI. CDR3: CASSGLGYTEAFF. CDR3 nucleotide sequence: TGTGCCAGCAGTGGCCTGGGGTACACTGAAGCTTTCTTT.

A few counts support this clone. CDR3 region: CASSARTASSYEQYF. The CDR3 bases are TGCGCCAGCAGCGCCAGGACGGCTAGCTCCTACGAGCAGTACTTC. The rearrangement uses TRBV10-2 and TRBJ2-7, with no clear D. The CDR3 has 15 amino acids. Trimming shortened V by 6 bases and J by 0 bases, and 15 bases separated the two germline ends. The germline V gene encodes CDR1 WSHSY and CDR2 SAAADI.

This chain links TRBV6-5 with TRBJ1-5; D ambiguous. Trimming took 5 bases from V and 1 from J, leaving 9 bases between them. The CDR3 spans 14 residues. CDR1 is MNHEY and CDR2 is SVGAGI in the germline V gene. CDR3 amino acids: CASSELGSNQPQHF. The CDR3 region has the DNA TGTGCCAGCAGTGAATTGGGCAGCAATCAGCCCCAGCATTTT.

The chain uses TRBV2 and TRBJ1-6, with TRBD1 as a possible D gene (6 bases). V was shortened by 6 bases and J by 0 bases, with 12 bases between the two germline ends. The CDR3 runs 16 residues. CDR1 is SNHLY, CDR2 FYNNEI, per germline. The CDR3 here is CASRDSRSSYNSPLHF. The CDR3 DNA reads as TGTGCCAGCAGGGACAGCCGAAGCTCCTATAATTCACCCCTCCACTTT.

The rearrangement uses TRBV10-3 and TRBJ1-2; weak D call: TRBD1 (6 bases). The germline V gene has CDR1 ENHRY and CDR2 SYGVKD. The ends were cut back, 4 bases at V and 4 bases at J, with 16 bases in the middle. There are 15 residues in the CDR3. The CDR3 region is CAISGQGKDPYGYTF. In DNA form, the CDR3 reads TGTGCCATCAGTGGGCAGGGGAAAGATCCCTATGGCTACACCTTC.

This chain joins TRBV7-9 and TRBJ2-6; tentatively, D is TRBD2 (6 bases). The V end was cut by 4 bases, the J end by 2 bases, with 15 bases between. The CDR3 runs 17 residues. Germline assignment: CDR1 SEHNR and CDR2 FQNEAQ (reference sequence). The CDR3 sequence is CASSSRLAIPGANVLTF. Here the CDR3 DNA reads TGTGCCAGCAGCTCCCGGCTAGCGATCCCTGGGGCCAACGTCCTGACTTTC. The full variable domain, rest sourced from reference TRBV7-9 and TRBJ2-6, is DTGVSQNPRHKITKRGQNVTFRCDPISEHNRLYWYRQTLGQGPEFLTYFQNEAQLEKSRLLSDRFSAERPKGSFSTLEIQRTEQGDSAMYLCASSSRLAIPGANVLTFGAGSRLTVL.

Regarding this clone: Other nucleotide sequences in the sample specify the same CDR3. J is TRBJ2-1 and V is TRBV9; TRBD2 aligns across 10 bases. The germline CDR1 and CDR2 sequences are SGDLS and YYNGEE. This CDR3 has 15 residues. J lost 12 bases, V lost 0 bases, and 9 bases had no gene match. CDR3 sequence reads: CASSVEYSGGSMQFF. CDR3 sequence (DNA): TGTGCCAGCAGCGTAGAGTATAGCGGGGGGAGTATGCAGTTCTTC.

V is TRBV10-3 and J is TRBJ1-2, with 9 bases fitting TRBD1. This CDR3 spans 14 amino acids. V shed 5 bases and J 4 bases; nucleotides not matched to a gene: 5. Germline V gives CDR1 ENHRY, CDR2 SYGVKD. CDR3 protein: CAISPGQGLYGYTF. The CDR3 DNA is TGTGCCATCAGTCCTGGACAGGGGCTCTATGGCTACACCTTC.

This clone was seen only once. The rearrangement uses TRBV19 and TRBJ1-2; the D is unclear. Germline-derived CDR1 and CDR2 are LNHDA and SQIVND (reference sequence). The V end was cut by 5 bases, the J end by 8 bases, with 12 bases between. This CDR3 is 12 amino acids long. The CDR3: CASSSGLRGYTF. The CDR3 DNA reads TGTGCCAGTAGTTCGGGTTTGAGGGGCTACACCTTC.